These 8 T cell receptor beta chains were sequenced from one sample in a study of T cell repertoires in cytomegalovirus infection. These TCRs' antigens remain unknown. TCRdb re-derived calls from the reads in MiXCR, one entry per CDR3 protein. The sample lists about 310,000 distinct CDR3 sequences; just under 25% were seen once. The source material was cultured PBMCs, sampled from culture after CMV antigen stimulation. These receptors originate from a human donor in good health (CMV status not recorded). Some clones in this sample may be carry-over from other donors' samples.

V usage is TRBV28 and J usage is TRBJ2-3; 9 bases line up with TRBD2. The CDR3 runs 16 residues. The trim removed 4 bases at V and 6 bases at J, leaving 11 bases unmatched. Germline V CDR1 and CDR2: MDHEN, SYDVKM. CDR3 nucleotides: TGTGCCAGCAGTTCCCCCAGCGGGGGGATGCGGGATACGCAGTATTTT. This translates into CASSSPSGGMRDTQYF.

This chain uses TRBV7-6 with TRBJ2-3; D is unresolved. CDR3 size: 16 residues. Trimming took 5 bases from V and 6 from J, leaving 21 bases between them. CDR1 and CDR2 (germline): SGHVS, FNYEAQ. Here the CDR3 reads CASSPGPSLNVDTQYF. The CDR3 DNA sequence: TGTGCCAGCAGCCCCGGACCCAGCCTGAATGTGGATACGCAGTATTTT.

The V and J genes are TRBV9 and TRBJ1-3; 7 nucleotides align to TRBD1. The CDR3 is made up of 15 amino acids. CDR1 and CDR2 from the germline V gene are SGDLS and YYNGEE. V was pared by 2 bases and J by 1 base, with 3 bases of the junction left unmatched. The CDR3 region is CASSVAQGSGNTIYF. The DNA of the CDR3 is TGTGCCAGCAGCGTCGCACAGGGGTCTGGAAACACCATATATTTT.

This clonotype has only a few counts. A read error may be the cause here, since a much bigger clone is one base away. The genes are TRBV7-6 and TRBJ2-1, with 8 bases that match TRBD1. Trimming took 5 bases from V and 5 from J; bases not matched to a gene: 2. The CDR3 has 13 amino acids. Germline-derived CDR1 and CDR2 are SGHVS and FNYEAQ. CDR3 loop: CASSTQGDNEQFF. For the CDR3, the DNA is TGTGCCAGCAGCACACAGGGGGACAATGAGCAGTTCTTC.

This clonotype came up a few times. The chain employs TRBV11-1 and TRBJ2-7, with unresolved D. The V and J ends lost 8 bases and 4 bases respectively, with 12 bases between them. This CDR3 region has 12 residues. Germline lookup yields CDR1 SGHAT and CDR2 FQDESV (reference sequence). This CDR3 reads CASGGSDYEQYF. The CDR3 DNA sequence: TGTGCCAGCGGCGGATCGGATTACGAGCAGTACTTC.

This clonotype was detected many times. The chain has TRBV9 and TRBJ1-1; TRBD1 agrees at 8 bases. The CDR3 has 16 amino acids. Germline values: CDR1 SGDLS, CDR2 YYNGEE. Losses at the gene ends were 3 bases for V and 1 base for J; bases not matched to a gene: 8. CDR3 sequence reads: CASSARIGQGNTEAFF. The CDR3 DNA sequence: TGTGCCAGCAGCGCGCGAATCGGACAGGGGAACACTGAAGCTTTCTTT.

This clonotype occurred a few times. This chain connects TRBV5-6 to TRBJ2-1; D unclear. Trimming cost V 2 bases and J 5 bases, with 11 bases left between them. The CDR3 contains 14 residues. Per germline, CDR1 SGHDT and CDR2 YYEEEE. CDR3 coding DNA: TGTGCCAGCAGCTTCCGGGCCGGAAACAATGAGCAGTTCTTC. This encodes CASSFRAGNNEQFF.

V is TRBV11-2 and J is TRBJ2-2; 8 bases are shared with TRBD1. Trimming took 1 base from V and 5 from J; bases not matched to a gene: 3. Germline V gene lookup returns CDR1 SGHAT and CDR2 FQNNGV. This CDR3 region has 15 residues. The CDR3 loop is CASSLGRGRTGELFF. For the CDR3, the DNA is TGTGCCAGCAGCTTAGGCAGGGGGCGGACCGGGGAGCTGTTTTTT.